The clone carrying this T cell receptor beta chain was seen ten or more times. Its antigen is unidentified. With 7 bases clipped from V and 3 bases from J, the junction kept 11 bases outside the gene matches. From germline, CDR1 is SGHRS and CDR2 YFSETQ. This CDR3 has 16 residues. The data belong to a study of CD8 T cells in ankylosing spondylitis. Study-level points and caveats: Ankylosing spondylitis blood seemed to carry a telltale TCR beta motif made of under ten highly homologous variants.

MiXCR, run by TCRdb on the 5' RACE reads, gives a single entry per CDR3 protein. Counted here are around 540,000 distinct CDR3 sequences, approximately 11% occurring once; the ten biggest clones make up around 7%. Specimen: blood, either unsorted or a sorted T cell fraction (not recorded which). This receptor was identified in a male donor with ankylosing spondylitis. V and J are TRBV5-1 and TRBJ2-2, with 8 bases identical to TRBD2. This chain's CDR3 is CASLKAGVSDTGELFF. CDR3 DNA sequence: TGCGCCAGCTTAAAAGCGGGAGTTTCTGACACCGGGGAGCTGTTTTTT.